This is a list of T cell receptor beta chains from one sample in a study of blood T cell repertoires in COVID-19. Using immunoSEQ multiplex PCR, the repertoire was profiled, and TCRdb retains in-frame clones only, with some absent. Of some 100,000 clones listed, about 74% are singletons. Sequenced material: peripheral blood. These receptors all stem from a man aged 65 to 85 with COVID-19, enrolled during active disease. Both conserved end residues are part of each CDR3. A D gene is named only where the DNA matches it firmly. Clone size, where shown, is once, few, many, or a class for clones that have expanded.

>.|TRBV5-1|TRBJ1-1|.
TGCGCCAGCAGCTCCGGAGGGTTTAGAAACACTGAAGCTTTCTTT
CASSSGGFRNTEAFF
>.|TRBV28|TRBJ1-1|.
TGTGCCAGCAGTTTATCTCCGGGAGTTTCTGAAGCTTTCTTT
CASSLSPGVSEAFF
>.|TRBV19|TRBJ2-2|TRBD2
TGTGCCAGTAAAGGACTAGCGGGGCTGGCCGGGGAGCTGTTTTTT
CASKGLAGLAGELFF
>.|TRBV5-1|TRBJ2-7|TRBD2
TGCGCCAGCAGCCTGGGGGGGAGGGCCTCACACGAGCAGTACTTC
CASSLGGRASHEQYF
>.|TRBV7-2|TRBJ2-2|TRBD2
TGTGCCAGCAGCTTCGGAGCGGGAGGGAACACCGGGGAGCTGTTTTTT
CASSFGAGGNTGELFF
>.|TRBV29-1|TRBJ2-7|.
TGTTCAGGGAGGAGCTCCTACGAGCAGTACTTC
CSGRSSYEQYF
>.|TRBV30|TRBJ1-6|.
TGTGCCTGGAGTGTACGGTCACCCCTCCACTTT
CAWSVRSPLHF
>.|TRBV15|TRBJ1-4|TRBD1
TGTGCCACCAGCAGAGTTCAGGGGGACCAGGCCGCCGCTAATGAAAAACTGTTTTTT
CATSRVQGDQAAANEKLFF
>few|TRBV5-4|TRBJ2-1|.
TGTGCCAGCAGCTTGGGGAGAGGGGAGCAGTTCTTC
CASSLGRGEQFF
>.|TRBV6-5|TRBJ1-2|.
TGTGCCAGCAAATTAGTATTCGACGGGAGCGGCTACACCTTC
CASKLVFDGSGYTF
>.|TRBV4-2|TRBJ2-2|.
TGTGCCAGCAGCCAAGCTCGAGGGGGGAGGGGCGTCGGGGAGCTGTTTTTT
CASSQARGGRGVGELFF
>.|TRBV3-1/TRBV3-2|TRBJ2-5|TRBD1
TGTGCCAGCAGCCCCCCACGGGCAGGGGGAGAGACCCAGTACTTC
CASSPPRAGGETQYF
>.|TRBV7-6|TRBJ2-1|TRBD1
TGTGCCAGCAGCTTTTACGGGACAGACGGCAATGAGCAGTTCTTC
CASSFYGTDGNEQFF
>.|TRBV7-9|TRBJ1-4|.
TGTGCCAGCAGCCCAGAAAGGACTGACATCAGGAAAAAACTGTTTTTT
CASSPERTDIRKKLFF
>.|TRBV7-2|TRBJ2-7|TRBD1
TGTGCCAGCAGCTTTAGGCCGCGGGACAGGGAGGACTTC
CASSFRPRDREDF
>.|TRBV3-1/TRBV3-2|TRBJ2-3|.
TGTGCCAGCAGCCAAGACTTAGCGACTAGCACAGATACGCAGTATTTT
CASSQDLATSTDTQYF
>.|TRBV7-2|TRBJ2-7|.
TGTGCCAGCAGCCTACTTGCTTTTGGCGAGCAGTACTTC
CASSLLAFGEQYF
>.|TRBV2|TRBJ2-6|TRBD1
TGTGCCAGCAGTGCAACCCGGGACAGGGGGCTTCCTGGGGCCAACGTCCTGACTTTC
CASSATRDRGLPGANVLTF
>.|TRBV9|TRBJ2-5|TRBD1
TGTGCCAGCAGCGTAGGAGGGACAGGCGTCCAAGAGACCCAGTACTTC
CASSVGGTGVQETQYF
>.|TRBV7-2|TRBJ2-1|.
TGTGCCAGCAGCTTAGAAGGTAGCGGTTCTGAGCAGTTCTTC
CASSLEGSGSEQFF
>once|TRBV7-3|TRBJ2-1|.
TGTGCCAGCAGCTTGAGCGCTAGCTCCTACAATGAGCAGTTCTTC
CASSLSASSYNEQFF
>.|TRBV28|TRBJ2-7|.
TGTGCCAGCAGCCCAGGACAACCCCCCTACGAGCAGTACTTC
CASSPGQPPYEQYF